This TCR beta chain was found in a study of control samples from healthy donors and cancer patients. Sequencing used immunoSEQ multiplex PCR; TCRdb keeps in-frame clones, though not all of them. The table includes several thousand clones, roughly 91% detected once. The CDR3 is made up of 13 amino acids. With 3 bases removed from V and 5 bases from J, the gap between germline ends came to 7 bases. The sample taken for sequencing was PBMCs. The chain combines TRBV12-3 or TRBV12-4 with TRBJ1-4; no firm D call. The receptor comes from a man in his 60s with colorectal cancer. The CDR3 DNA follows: TGTGCCAGCAGTTTTTGGGAGAATGAAAAACTGTTTTTT. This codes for CASSFWENEKLFF.